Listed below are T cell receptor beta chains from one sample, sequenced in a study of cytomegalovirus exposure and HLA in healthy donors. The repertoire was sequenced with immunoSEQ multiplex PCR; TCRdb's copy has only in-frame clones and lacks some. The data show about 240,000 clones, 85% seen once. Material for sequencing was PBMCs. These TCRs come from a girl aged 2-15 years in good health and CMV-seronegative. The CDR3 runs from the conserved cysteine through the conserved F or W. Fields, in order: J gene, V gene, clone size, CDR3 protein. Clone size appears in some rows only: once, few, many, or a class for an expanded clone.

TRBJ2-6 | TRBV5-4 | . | CASNPGQGLSGANVLTF
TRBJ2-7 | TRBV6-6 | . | CASSEAGTTTYEQYF
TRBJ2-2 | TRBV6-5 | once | CASTRDSYTGELFF
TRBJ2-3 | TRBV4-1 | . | CASSRGTAGLIDTQYF
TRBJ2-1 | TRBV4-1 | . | CASSQELRGRQFF
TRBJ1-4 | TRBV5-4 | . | CASSASRDSNYNEKLFF
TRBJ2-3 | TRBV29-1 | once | CSGRRGITETQYF
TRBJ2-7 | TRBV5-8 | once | CASSLGQFPVYEQYF
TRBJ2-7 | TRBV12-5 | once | CASGPGTGGTEQYF
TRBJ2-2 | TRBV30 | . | CAGTGGTGELFF
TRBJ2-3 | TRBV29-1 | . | CSGEISGTDTQYF
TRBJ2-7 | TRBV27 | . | CASSLRVAGVEQYF
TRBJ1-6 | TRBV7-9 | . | CASSARTGGNSPLHF
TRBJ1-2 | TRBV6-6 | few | CASSGRDSYGYTF
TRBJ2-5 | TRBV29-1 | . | CSGRVLAGQETQYF
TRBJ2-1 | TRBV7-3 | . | CASSSRSGGALATYNEQFF
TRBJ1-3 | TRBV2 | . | CAGWTGGSSSGNTIYF
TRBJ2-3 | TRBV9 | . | CASSVASTDTQYF
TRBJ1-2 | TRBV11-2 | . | CASSSPGGGSRGYTF
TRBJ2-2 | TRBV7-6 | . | CASTPMAGASGELFF
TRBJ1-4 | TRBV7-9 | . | CSSSPRDRGNEKLFF
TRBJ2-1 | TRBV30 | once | CAWSPPRSAQFF
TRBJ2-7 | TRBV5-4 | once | CASSTQSGGTSYEQYF